These 30 T cell receptor beta chains were sequenced from one sample in a study of CD8 T cells in Susac syndrome. With random hexamers, reverse transcription was performed on about 0.5 to 1 ug of RNA. TCRdb re-analysed the immunoSEQ multiplex PCR reads in MiXCR, keeping a single row per CDR3 protein. The sample lists about 150,000 distinct CDR3 sequences; around 95% were seen once. The sample was CD4+ T cells from PBMCs. The receptors shown here come from a human donor with multiple sclerosis.

This rearrangement joins TRBV5-1 to TRBJ2-1; TRBD1 matches 7 bases. CDR1 and CDR2 (germline): SGHRS, YFSETQ. Trimming took 0 bases from V and 4 from J; bases not matched to a gene: 4. The length of the CDR3 is 15 residues. This CDR3 reads CASSLEGAKYNEQFF. The CDR3 DNA follows: TGCGCCAGCAGCTTGGAGGGGGCAAAATACAATGAGCAGTTCTTC.

This sequence joins TRBV29-1 and TRBJ2-3; 8 bases align to TRBD2. Germline trimming cut 0 bases from V and 3 bases from J; bases unmatched to any gene: 8. The CDR3 loop spans 16 amino acids. In germline, CDR1 is SQVTM, CDR2 ANQGSEA. The CDR3 DNA reads TGCAGCGTTGAAGATAGTCCGGGACTAGGGACAGATACGCAGTATTTT. The encoded protein is CSVEDSPGLGTDTQYF.

This chain links TRBV6-2 or TRBV6-3 with TRBJ1-5, with unresolved D. Trimming cost V 4 bases and J 5 bases, with 9 bases left between them. The CDR3 is 13 residues long. Germline lookup yields CDR1 MNHEY and CDR2 SVGEGT. The CDR3 reads CASSLRADQPQHF. The DNA for the CDR3 is TGTGCCAGCAGTTTGAGGGCGGATCAGCCCCAGCATTTT.

This sequence joins TRBV27 and TRBJ2-3, with a weak D call TRBD1 (5 bases). Germline CDR1 reads MNHEY; CDR2 reads SMNVEV (reference sequence). The CDR3 is 14 residues long. V was trimmed by 5 bases and J by 5 bases, leaving 14 bases between them. The CDR3 DNA sequence: TGTGCCAGCAGTATCAGGGATGAGAAAGATACGCAGTATTTT. Residues: CASSIRDEKDTQYF.

A few counts support this clonotype. V and J are TRBV9 and TRBJ2-3; 7 bases are a match to TRBD2. The ends lost 5 bases at V and 2 bases at J; junction bases unmatched: 2. Germline V gene lookup returns CDR1 SGDLS and CDR2 YYNGEE. The CDR3 runs to 13 residues. This CDR3 reads CASSRGVTDTQYF. The CDR3 DNA follows: TGTGCCAGCAGTCGGGGGGTCACAGATACGCAGTATTTT.

A remark on this clonotype: One end of the junction fails to match germline, which may point to a read error. The gene calls are TRBV7-9 and TRBJ1-1; D call uncertain. Per germline, CDR1 SEHNR and CDR2 FQNEAQ (reference sequence). This CDR3 contains 13 residues. The CDR3: CASSPTRVSEVFF. In DNA form, the CDR3 reads TGTGCCAGCAGCCCCACGAGGGTCTCTGAAGTTTTCTTT. The whole variable domain, filled in from reference TRBV7-9 and TRBJ1-1, reads DTGVSQNPRHKITKRGQNVTFRCDPISEHNRLYWYRQTLGQGPEFLTYFQNEAQLEKSRLLSDRFSAERPKGSFSTLEIQRTEQGDSAMYLCASSPTRVSEVFFGQGTRLTVV.

CDR3 coding DNA: TGTGCCAGCAGCCAACGGACTAGCGGGGTCACAGATACGCAGTATTTT. This translates into CASSQRTSGVTDTQYF. This chain joins TRBV3-1 and TRBJ2-3; TRBD2 matches at 12 bases. CDR1 and CDR2 from the germline V gene are LGHDT and YNNKEL (reference sequence). The CDR3 consists of 16 residues. The V gene end was trimmed by 2 bases and the J gene end by 2 bases; junction bases not matched to a gene: 2.

The genes are TRBV30 and TRBJ1-2; TRBD1 might be the D (5 bases). The CDR3 spans 14 residues. Germline V CDR1 and CDR2: GTSNPN, SVGIG (reference sequence). V was cut by 1 base and J by 0 bases, with 9 bases left in between. CDR3 amino acids: CAWSARGTNYGYTF. The DNA of the CDR3 is TGTGCCTGGAGTGCGAGGGGTACTAACTATGGCTACACCTTC.

This chain uses TRBV6-6 with TRBJ2-7, with D tentatively TRBD2 (6 bases). This CDR3 spans 15 amino acids. V lost 4 bases and J 2 bases, leaving 15 bases between the germline ends. Germline V gives CDR1 MNHNY, CDR2 SVGAGI (reference sequence). CDR3 in DNA: TGTGCCAGCAGTTTACTCGGGAGTGGACCCTACGAGCAGTACTTC. It encodes CASSLLGSGPYEQYF.

V usage is TRBV7-3 and J usage is TRBJ1-2; tentatively, D is TRBD1 (5 bases). The CDR3 sequence is 15 residues long. CDR1 and CDR2 (germline): SGHTA, FQGTGA. V was pared by 5 bases and J by 3 bases, with 16 bases between. CDR3 nucleotide sequence: TGTGCCAGCAGCCCGGACCAGGGTGTATACTATGGCTACACCTTC. It specifies CASSPDQGVYYGYTF.

This chain connects TRBV28 to TRBJ2-3, with D possibly matching TRBD1 (5 bases). Per germline, CDR1 MDHEN and CDR2 SYDVKM. V dropped 3 bases and J dropped 3 bases, with 13 bases sitting between them. The CDR3 length is 15 residues. The CDR3 DNA is TGTGCCAGCAGTTTCAGGGTGCTTAAGACAGATACGCAGTATTTT. Its translation: CASSFRVLKTDTQYF.

V usage is TRBV7-8 and J usage is TRBJ2-3; TRBD1 agrees at 8 bases. J was trimmed by 9 bases and V by 5 bases; bases with no gene match: 4. The germline V gene encodes CDR1 SGHVS and CDR2 FQNEAQ. This CDR3 has 12 amino acids. CDR3 bases: TGTGCCAGCAGCCTGGACAGGGCAACGCAGTATTTT. It is translated as CASSLDRATQYF.

The chain combines TRBV28 with TRBJ1-1; TRBD1 is a possible D gene (6 bases). CDR1 MDHEN and CDR2 SYDVKM come from the germline V gene. V dropped 5 bases and J dropped 1 base, with 11 bases sitting between them. The CDR3 contains 14 residues. The CDR3 is CASSPAGANTEAFF. CDR3 nucleotide sequence: TGTGCCAGCAGTCCGGCAGGGGCGAACACTGAAGCTTTCTTT.

The rearrangement joins TRBV12-3 or TRBV12-4 to TRBJ2-3, with TRBD2 as a possible D gene (6 bases). Trimming removed 6 bases from V and 0 bases from J, with 19 bases in between. The CDR3 is 17 amino acids. The CDR3 sequence: CASSPPMGSGSTDTQYF. DNA of the CDR3: TGTGCCAGCAGCCCTCCGATGGGTAGCGGTAGCACAGATACGCAGTATTTT.

This chain uses TRBV20-1 with TRBJ1-4, with D possibly matching TRBD1 (5 bases). The CDR3 contains 12 residues. Germline V gene lookup returns CDR1 DFQATT and CDR2 SNEGSKA (reference sequence). V shed 6 bases and J shed 8 bases, with 13 bases lying between them. The chain's CDR3 is CSAGQGKEKLFF. Written as DNA, the CDR3 is TGCAGTGCGGGGCAGGGAAAGGAAAAACTGTTTTTT.

The CDR3 DNA is TGTGCCAGCAGTGAAGCGCGTCAGGGGAAAGCTTTCTTT. It specifies CASSEARQGKAFF. V gene TRBV2 combines with J gene TRBJ1-1; possibly TRBD1 for D (6 bases). The germline CDR1 and CDR2 sequences are SNHLY and FYNNEI. V gave up 0 bases and J gave up 9 bases, with 11 bases separating them. The CDR3 has 13 amino acids.

The J gene is TRBJ1-2, the V gene TRBV4-3; D perhaps matches TRBD1 (5 bases). V lost 0 bases to trimming and J lost 6 bases, with 11 bases between them. This CDR3 is built from 14 residues. The germline gives CDR1 LGHNA, CDR2 YSLEER. The CDR3 DNA sequence: TGCGCCAGCAGCCAAGACAGGGTTATCAATGGCTACACCTTC. As protein: CASSQDRVINGYTF.

In regard to this clonotype: A read error is likely, as this CDR3 ends without the conserved phenylalanine or tryptophan. The chain uses TRBV4-1 and TRBJ1-2; 10 bases align to TRBD1. Germline CDR1 and CDR2: MGHRA and YSYEKL. The CDR3 runs to 16 residues. Trimming removed 3 bases from V and 0 bases from J; junction bases left unmatched: 4. The CDR3 sequence is CASSHGGQGSNYGYTL. The DNA of the CDR3 is TGCGCCAGCAGCCACGGGGGACAGGGGTCTAACTATGGCTACACCCTC.

The chain combines TRBV20-1 with TRBJ1-1; 9 bases match TRBD1. The germline V gene encodes CDR1 DFQATT and CDR2 SNEGSKA (reference sequence). The V and J ends lost 5 bases and 5 bases, in that order; junction bases with no gene match: 9. The CDR3 totals 14 residues. The CDR3 region is CSADTGGRRTEAFF. CDR3 in DNA: TGCAGTGCTGACACAGGGGGCAGGCGGACTGAAGCTTTCTTT.

The chain combines TRBV28 with TRBJ2-7; perhaps TRBD2 as D (6 bases). This CDR3 spans 13 amino acids. V was trimmed by 6 bases and J by 2 bases, leaving 11 bases between them. Looked up from germline, CDR1 is MDHEN and CDR2 is SYDVKM. This chain's CDR3 is CASRPGGPYEQYF. The CDR3 DNA reads TGTGCCAGCAGACCCGGGGGACCCTACGAGCAGTACTTC.

This clonotype was counted once. This rearrangement joins TRBV7-2 to TRBJ2-5; 7 positions match TRBD1. From germline, CDR1 is SGHTA and CDR2 FQGNSA. V dropped 5 bases and J dropped 2; count of bases not matched to a gene: 8. The CDR3 is 15 residues long. The CDR3 coding sequence is TGTGCCAGCAGCACAGGGGTAGCCCCGCAAGAGACCCAGTACTTC. It codes for CASSTGVAPQETQYF.

The V call is TRBV20-1, the J call TRBJ1-1, with D tentatively TRBD1 (6 bases). V lost 3 bases, J lost 4 bases, and 9 bases lay in between. CDR1 DFQATT and CDR2 SNEGSKA come from the germline V gene (reference sequence). This CDR3 region has 12 residues. In DNA, the CDR3 is TGCAGTGCTAGGGGGGACATCACTGAAGCTTTCTTT. This codes for CSARGDITEAFF.

The chain has TRBV3-1 and TRBJ1-3, with TRBD1 as a possible D gene (5 bases). CDR1 is LGHDT, CDR2 YNNKEL, per germline (reference sequence). This CDR3 comprises 14 residues. Trimming removed 2 bases from V and 2 bases from J, with 7 bases in between. As DNA, the CDR3 is TGTGCCAGCAGCCAACAGGGAACTGGAAACACCATATATTTT. Translated: CASSQQGTGNTIYF.

The chain employs TRBV15 and TRBJ1-5; D ambiguous. V lost 1 base and J lost 8, with 6 bases in between. Germline V gene data show CDR1 as LNHNV and CDR2 as YYDKDF (reference sequence). The CDR3 totals 12 residues. The CDR3 DNA is TGTGCCACCAGCAGAGTAAGGGAGCCCCAGCATTTT. Translating gives CATSRVREPQHF.

The sample holds one count of this clonotype. The chain links TRBV12-3 or TRBV12-4 to TRBJ2-1, with TRBD2 identical over 12 bases. The V gene end was trimmed by 6 bases and the J gene end by 3 bases; junction bases not matched to a gene: 18. This CDR3 is built from 20 residues. In nucleotides, the CDR3 is TGTGCCAGCAGAGACCAACCGGGACTAGCGGGTGGGGCTGGCTACAATGAGCAGTTCTTC. This encodes CASRDQPGLAGGAGYNEQFF.

This rearrangement joins TRBV6-6 to TRBJ1-1, with 9 positions matching TRBD1. This CDR3 has 15 amino acids. CDR1 and CDR2 from the germline V gene are MNHNY and SVGAGI (reference sequence). V lost 6 bases and J lost 3; bases outside the gene matches: 8. CDR3 DNA: TGTGCCAGCAGACAGGACAGGGGATCGTACACTGAAGCTTTCTTT. As protein: CASRQDRGSYTEAFF.

V usage is TRBV7-2 and J usage is TRBJ2-7; D uncertain. The V end was cut by 0 bases, the J end by 4 bases, with 10 bases between. CDR1 SGHTA and CDR2 FQGNSA come from the germline V gene. The CDR3 loop spans 14 amino acids. The CDR3 nucleotides read TGTGCCAGCAGCTTAGCGCTAGGTCAGTACGAGCAGTACTTC. It encodes CASSLALGQYEQYF.

This clonotype was seen a single time. V and J are TRBV2 and TRBJ2-3; D is possibly TRBD1 (6 bases). The CDR3 is 14 residues long. Per the germline V gene, CDR1 is SNHLY and CDR2 is FYNNEI. V was cut by 4 bases and J by 6 bases, with 14 bases left in between. The CDR3 region is CASSVYRARDTQYF. The CDR3 bases are TGTGCCAGCAGTGTCTACAGGGCGCGGGATACGCAGTATTTT.

The V and J genes are TRBV7-2 and TRBJ2-7, with 11 bases fitting TRBD2. J was trimmed by 5 bases and V by 0 bases; bases with no gene match: 9. Germline-derived CDR1 and CDR2 are SGHTA and FQGNSA. This CDR3 region has 17 residues. In DNA, the CDR3 is TGTGCCAGCAGCTTAGCGCTAGTCACTAGCGGGAGAAACGAGCAGTACTTC. As protein: CASSLALVTSGRNEQYF.

CDR3 DNA: TGTGCCAGCAGTATTGGGACCAAGCTAAGCTACGAGCAGTACTTC. Its translation: CASSIGTKLSYEQYF. The genes are TRBV28 and TRBJ2-7, with D possibly being TRBD1 or TRBD2 (5 bases each). Per the germline V gene, CDR1 is MDHEN and CDR2 is SYDVKM. This CDR3 is 15 amino acids long. V was pared by 5 bases and J by 3 bases, with 17 bases between.